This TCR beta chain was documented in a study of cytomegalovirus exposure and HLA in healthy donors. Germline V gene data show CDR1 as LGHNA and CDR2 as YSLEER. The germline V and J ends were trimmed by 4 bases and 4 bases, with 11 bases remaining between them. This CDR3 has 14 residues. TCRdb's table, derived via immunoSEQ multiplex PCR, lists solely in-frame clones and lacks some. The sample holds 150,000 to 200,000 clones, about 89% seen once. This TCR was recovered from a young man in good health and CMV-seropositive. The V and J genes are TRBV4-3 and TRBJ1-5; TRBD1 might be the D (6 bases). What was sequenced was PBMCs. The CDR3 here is CASSRGTGNQPQHF. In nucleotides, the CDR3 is TGCGCCAGCAGCCGAGGAACAGGGAATCAGCCCCAGCATTTT.